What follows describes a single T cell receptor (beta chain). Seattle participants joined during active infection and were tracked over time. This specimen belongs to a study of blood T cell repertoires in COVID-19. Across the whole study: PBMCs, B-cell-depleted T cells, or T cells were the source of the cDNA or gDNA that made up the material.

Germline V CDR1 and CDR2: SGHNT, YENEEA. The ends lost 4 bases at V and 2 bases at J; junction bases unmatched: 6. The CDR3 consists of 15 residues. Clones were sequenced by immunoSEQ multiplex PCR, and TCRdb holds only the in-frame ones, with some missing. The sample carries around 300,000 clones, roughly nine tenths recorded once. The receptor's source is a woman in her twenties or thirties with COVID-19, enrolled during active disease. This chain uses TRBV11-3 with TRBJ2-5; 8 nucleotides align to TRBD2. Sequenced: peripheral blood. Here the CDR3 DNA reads TGTGCCAGCAGCTCTCGGGAGGGGGGGCAAGAGACCCAGTACTTC. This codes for CASSSREGGQETQYF. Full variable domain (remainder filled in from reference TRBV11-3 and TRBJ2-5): EAGVVQSPRYKIIEKKQPVAFWCNPISGHNTLYWYLQNLGQGPELLIRYENEEAVDDSQLPKDRFSAERLKGVDSTLKIQPAELGDSAVYLCASSSREGGQETQYFGPGTRLLVL.